This T cell receptor (beta chain) was recovered during a study of shared clonotypes between healthy human individuals. The method was immunoSEQ multiplex PCR; TCRdb's version includes in-frame clones alone and lacks a portion of them. Counted here are about 690,000 clones, less than 95% occurring once; the ten biggest clones make up 34%. On this clone: The antigen is undetermined.

Germline values: CDR1 LGHNA, CDR2 YNFKEQ. Trimming removed 1 base from V and 3 bases from J; junction bases left unmatched: 11. The length of the CDR3 is 17 residues. Study-wide findings and caveats: Non-shared clonotypes displayed generation probabilities falling below those of clonotypes present in all four donors. Investigators collected only blood, and repertoires in tissues likely differ. Rarefaction exposed incomplete sorted-subset sequencing despite large depth.

Sequencing used memory CD8+ T cells from PBMCs. As for subset: CD45RO+ cells pooled with CCR7-negative TemRA cells. The receptor's source is a man younger than 35 in good health. Some clones in this sample may be carry-over from other donors' samples. This chain uses TRBV4-2 with TRBJ2-7; 8 nucleotides align to TRBD2. CDR3 amino acids: CASSQASGGDAIYEQYF. As DNA, the CDR3 is TGTGCCAGCAGCCAAGCCTCGGGGGGGGATGCGATCTACGAGCAGTACTTC.